The 5 T cell receptor beta chains below all came from one sample that was sequenced in a study of long-term antiretroviral therapy in people with HIV. Running of the v3.0 immunoSEQ assay took place at survey level. The data were produced by immunoSEQ multiplex PCR, yet TCRdb's version contains in-frame clones alone and is incomplete. The table has some 10,000 clones, about 80% seen once. The specimen was unsorted PBMCs, collected at the start of antiretroviral therapy, before treatment. These receptors were collected from a man aged 30 to 39 with HIV.

V is TRBV14 and J is TRBJ1-5; D gene ambiguous. The CDR3 contains 15 residues. V lost 3 bases to trimming and J lost 2 bases, with 11 bases between them. Germline CDR1 and CDR2: SGHDN and FVKESK. CDR3 protein: CASSQGREGNQPQHF. The DNA for the CDR3 is TGTGCCAGCAGCCAGGGGAGGGAGGGCAATCAGCCCCAGCATTTT.

The V and J genes are TRBV7-8 and TRBJ2-2, with D tentatively TRBD2 (5 bases). The V and J ends lost 6 bases and 0 bases respectively, with 11 bases between them. Germline CDR1 reads SGHVS; CDR2 reads FQNEAQ. This CDR3 comprises 15 residues. CDR3 residues: CASRSGRTNTGELFF. The CDR3, as DNA: TGTGCCAGCAGGAGCGGAAGAACGAACACCGGGGAGCTGTTTTTT. The full variable domain, with the rest looked up from reference TRBV7-8 and TRBJ2-2, is GAGVSQSPRYKVAKRGQDVALRCDPISGHVSLFWYQQALGQGPEFLTYFQNEAQLDKSGLPSDRFFAERPEGSVSTLKIQRTQQEDSAVYLCASRSGRTNTGELFFGEGSRLTVL.

The chain carries TRBV5-1 and TRBJ1-4; perhaps TRBD1 as D (6 bases). CDR3 length: 15 amino acids. Trimming took 4 bases from V and 5 from J, leaving 15 bases between them. Germline CDR1 SGHRS, CDR2 YFSETQ. The chain's CDR3 is CASSAGGAMNEKLFF. The CDR3, as DNA: TGCGCCAGCAGCGCGGGGGGGGCGATGAATGAAAAACTGTTTTTT.

The chain employs TRBV11-2 and TRBJ2-2; D is unclear. V shed 2 bases and J shed 0 bases, with 4 bases lying between them. From germline, CDR1 is SGHAT and CDR2 FQNNGV. The CDR3 contains 14 residues. The CDR3 protein is CASSLNPNTGELFF. CDR3 sequence (DNA): TGTGCCAGCAGCTTAAACCCGAACACCGGGGAGCTGTTTTTT.

This chain links TRBV29-1 with TRBJ2-6; D is perhaps TRBD2 (6 bases). CDR3 size: 15 residues. The germline CDR1 and CDR2 sequences are SQVTM and ANQGSEA. V was cut by 6 bases and J by 0 bases, with 12 bases left in between. The CDR3 nucleotides read TGCAGCGTCGCCGGGAGTAACTCTGGGGCCAACGTCCTGACTTTC. Translation: CSVAGSNSGANVLTF.